This TCR beta chain appears in the sequencing data of a study of T cell repertoires in cytomegalovirus infection. Study overall: Selection of CMV epitopes for the study included recently identified HLA-C-restricted and well-studied HLA-B-restricted ones. Matching HLA type, along with CMV infection, was indicated by public TCR beta signatures.

In its sample, this clonotype was seen a few times. The antigen is unknown. TCRdb used MiXCR to reprocess the reads, holding one entry per CDR3 protein. The data contain about 570,000 distinct CDR3 sequences, approximately 40% of them singletons. The CDR3 spans 13 residues. Germline loops: CDR1 SGHDT, CDR2 YYEEEE. The V end lost 10 bases, the J end lost 9 bases, and 17 bases lay between the germline ends. The study's findings and limits: The ex vivo response showed dominance by HLA-C-restricted CMV-specific TCR beta clonotypes. Cumulative frequency of public TCR beta families picked out carriers of CMV plus the relevant HLA.

The receptor's source is a human donor in good health (CMV status not recorded). Some clones in this sample may be carry-over from other donors' samples. Specimen: cultured PBMCs, collected from culture after CMV antigen stimulation. This chain uses TRBV5-6 with TRBJ1-6; D unresolved. The CDR3 protein is CAPRSPWCSPLHF. In DNA form, the CDR3 reads TGTGCCCCAAGATCGCCCTGGTGTTCACCCCTCCACTTT.